The 31 T cell receptor beta chains presented below share a single source sample, sequenced in a study of T-cell reconstitution after alpha-beta-depleted transplantation in children. It was with unique molecular identifiers that the TCRbeta library was prepared. Each CDR3 protein gets one entry after TCRdb re-called the PCR reads with MiXCR. The sample includes 280,000 or so distinct CDR3 sequences, 11% of them seen just once. The input for sequencing was peripheral blood, taken 180 days after TCRalphabeta/CD19-depleted stem cell transplant. The receptors here all came from a male patient between 2 and 9 years old who had a stem cell transplant for chronic granulomatous disease, so the T cells may come from the graft donor.

This clonotype was detected ten times or more. The rearrangement joins TRBV12-3 or TRBV12-4 to TRBJ1-5; maybe TRBD1 (5 bases). This CDR3 has 14 amino acids. The germline V and J ends were trimmed by 3 bases and 5 bases, with 11 bases remaining between them. CDR3 region: CASSFWQGDQPQHF. The CDR3, as DNA: TGTGCCAGCAGTTTTTGGCAGGGAGATCAGCCCCAGCATTTT.

This clonotype was recorded many times. This chain connects TRBV29-1 to TRBJ1-1; possibly TRBD1 for D (5 bases). CDR3 length: 13 amino acids. Germline V gene lookup returns CDR1 SQVTM and CDR2 ANQGSEA. The ends were cut back, 4 bases at V and 0 bases at J, with 9 bases in the middle. The CDR3 DNA sequence: TGCAGCGTTGCCCGACAGCTGAACACTGAAGCTTTCTTT. It encodes CSVARQLNTEAFF.

This clonotype was counted ten times or more. The rearrangement uses TRBV28 and TRBJ1-5; 10 bases are a match to TRBD1. Germline CDR1 is MDHEN and CDR2 is SYDVKM. The CDR3 length is 16 residues. The V gene end was trimmed by 6 bases and the J gene end by 0 bases; junction bases not matched to a gene: 5. CDR3 region: CASRSDRGPSNQPQHF. The CDR3 DNA is TGTGCCAGCAGGAGCGACAGGGGGCCTAGCAATCAGCCCCAGCATTTT.

The chain couples TRBV18 to TRBJ2-1; the D is unclear. V was pared by 2 bases and J by 7 bases, with 12 bases between. Germline values: CDR1 KGHSH, CDR2 LQKENI. This CDR3 comprises 14 residues. The DNA for the CDR3 is TGTGCCAGCTCACCAGGGGTGTACGTGAATGAGCAGTTCTTC. Translation gives CASSPGVYVNEQFF. Full variable domain (remainder filled in from reference TRBV18 and TRBJ2-1): NAGVMQNPRHLVRRRGQEARLRCSPMKGHSHVYWYRQLPEEGLKFMVYLQKENIIDESGMPKERFSAEFPKEGPSILRIQQVVRGDSAAYFCASSPGVYVNEQFFGPGTRLTVL.

V usage is TRBV5-1 and J usage is TRBJ2-7; 12 bases align to TRBD1. There are 16 residues in the CDR3. Germline V gene lookup returns CDR1 SGHRS and CDR2 YFSETQ. V shed 2 bases, J shed 3 bases, and the junction held 6 bases outside the gene matches. The CDR3 reads CASSFSGTGGFYEQYF. The CDR3 DNA reads TGCGCCAGCAGCTTCTCCGGGACAGGGGGCTTCTACGAGCAGTACTTC. The full variable domain, rest sourced from reference TRBV5-1 and TRBJ2-7, is KAGVTQTPRYLIKTRGQQVTLSCSPISGHRSVSWYQQTPGQGLQFLFEYFSETQRNKGNFPGRFSGRQFSNSRSEMNVSTLELGDSALYLCASSFSGTGGFYEQYFGPGTRLTVT.

Worth noting for this clonotype: This could be a read error, since a much larger clone is one nucleotide away. The V gene is TRBV12-3 or TRBV12-4, the J gene TRBJ2-3; D ambiguous. V lost 1 base, J lost 3 bases, and 8 bases lay in between. CDR3 length: 14 residues. The CDR3 bases are TGTGCCAGCAGTTTAGACTTGGTGACAGATACGCAGTATTTT. Translation gives CASSLDLVTDTQYF.

This clonotype was observed many times. The chain employs TRBV12-3 or TRBV12-4 and TRBJ2-5; possibly TRBD2 for D (6 bases). The CDR3 contains 15 residues. The V end lost 4 bases, the J end lost 5 bases, and 17 bases lay between the germline ends. CDR3 residues: CASSYTPSVAETQYF. The CDR3 DNA follows: TGTGCCAGCAGTTATACCCCTAGCGTTGCGGAGACCCAGTACTTC.

This clonotype came up many times. V is TRBV5-5 and J is TRBJ2-5; tentatively, D is TRBD1 (6 bases). The length of the CDR3 is 15 residues. The V gene lost 0 bases and the J gene lost 5 bases, with 14 bases spanning the gap. CDR1 SGHKS and CDR2 YYEKEE come from the germline V gene (reference sequence). The CDR3 nucleotides are TGTGCCAGCAGCTTGGTCTGGGGGCGCGGGGAGACCCAGTACTTC. Its protein is CASSLVWGRGETQYF.

This clonotype came up many times. V is TRBV7-2 and J is TRBJ2-3; D perhaps matches TRBD1 (6 bases). V was clipped by 5 bases and J by 1 base, with 13 bases between them. Germline values: CDR1 SGHTA, CDR2 FQGNSA. The CDR3 loop spans 15 amino acids. CDR3 nucleotide sequence: TGTGCCAGCAGCGGGGGCAGGGGCGGCACAGATACGCAGTATTTT. It encodes CASSGGRGGTDTQYF.

This clonotype was counted many times. CDR3 loop: CATSRGGESGANVLTF. The DNA for the CDR3 is TGTGCCACCAGCAGAGGTGGGGAGTCTGGGGCCAACGTCCTGACTTTC. The chain employs TRBV15 and TRBJ2-6, with D possibly being TRBD2 (5 bases). V was trimmed by 1 base and J by 1 base, leaving 8 bases between them. The CDR3 runs 16 residues. Germline V gene data show CDR1 as LNHNV and CDR2 as YYDKDF (reference sequence).

The J gene is TRBJ2-7, the V gene TRBV7-9; maybe TRBD2 (5 bases). Trimming stripped 3 bases from V and 0 bases from J, with 9 bases between. The CDR3 covers 14 residues. Germline lookup yields CDR1 SEHNR and CDR2 FQNEAQ (reference sequence). The CDR3 sequence: CASSLEVVSYEQYF. CDR3 DNA sequence: TGTGCCAGCAGCTTGGAGGTCGTCTCCTACGAGCAGTACTTC.

DNA for the CDR3: TGTGCCAGTAGTATAGTGAATCAGCGGGAGACCCAGTACTTC. It translates to CASSIVNQRETQYF. V is TRBV19 and J is TRBJ2-5, with a tentative D call TRBD2 (5 bases). Germline values: CDR1 LNHDA, CDR2 SQIVND (reference sequence). Trimming removed 1 base from V and 5 bases from J, with 11 bases in between. The CDR3 has 14 amino acids. Variable domain in full (rest from reference TRBV19 and TRBJ2-5): DGGITQSPKYLFRKEGQNVTLSCEQNLNHDAMYWYRQDPGQGLRLIYYSQIVNDFQKGDIAEGYSVSREKKESFPLTVTSAQKNPTAFYLCASSIVNQRETQYFGPGTRLLVL.

Only a few counts were recorded for this clonotype. The chain couples TRBV7-2 to TRBJ2-1; 9 positions match TRBD2. The length of the CDR3 is 18 residues. The germline gives CDR1 SGHTA, CDR2 FQGNSA. V was clipped by 4 bases and J by 3 bases; unmatched bases: 13. CDR3 protein: CASSYNWNLRGGYNEQFF. CDR3 coding DNA: TGTGCCAGCAGCTACAATTGGAACCTGCGGGGGGGCTACAATGAGCAGTTCTTC.

In its sample, this clonotype was seen many times. The genes are TRBV12-3 or TRBV12-4 and TRBJ2-3; TRBD1 is a possible D gene (6 bases). Deletions cut 5 bases from V and 4 bases from J, with 16 bases between. The CDR3 sequence is 15 residues long. CDR3: CASSPRDIPADTQYF. The CDR3 DNA reads TGTGCCAGCAGTCCCCGGGACATTCCCGCAGATACGCAGTATTTT.

At least ten counts were recorded for this clonotype. V is TRBV7-8 and J is TRBJ2-7; TRBD2 agrees at 8 bases. V lost 5 bases to trimming and J lost 4 bases; unmatched junction nucleotides: 10. The CDR3 sequence is 15 residues long. Germline V gives CDR1 SGHVS, CDR2 FQNEAQ. The CDR3 here is CASSRGGKTGYEQYF. CDR3 nucleotides: TGTGCCAGCAGCCGGGGGGGGAAAACAGGGTACGAGCAGTACTTC.

This clonotype was recorded many times. The chain links TRBV28 to TRBJ2-3; 9 bases map to TRBD1. CDR1 and CDR2 (germline): MDHEN, SYDVKM. This CDR3 has 15 residues. The trim removed 5 bases at V and 6 bases at J, leaving 9 bases unmatched. This chain's CDR3 is CASSPRTGARDTQYF. In DNA form, the CDR3 reads TGTGCCAGCAGTCCCCGGACAGGGGCAAGGGATACGCAGTATTTT.

This clonotype has ten or more counts. This chain joins TRBV7-8 and TRBJ2-6; 7 bases match TRBD2. V shed 11 bases, J shed 4 bases, and the junction held 11 bases outside the gene matches. CDR3 length: 15 amino acids. Germline V gene sequence: CDR1 SGHVS, CDR2 FQNEAQ. Here the CDR3 DNA reads TGTGCCGGAGGGAGGGCTCAGTACGGGGCCAACGTCCTGACTTTC. It codes for CAGGRAQYGANVLTF.

In its sample, this clonotype was seen many times. The gene calls are TRBV20-1 and TRBJ2-2; 8 positions agree with TRBD2. The V and J ends lost 3 bases and 5 bases, in that order; junction bases with no gene match: 14. The V gene's germline CDR1 is DFQATT and CDR2 SNEGSKA (reference sequence). The CDR3 is 17 amino acids. For the CDR3, the DNA is TGCAGTGCTAGCCCAAGATGGGCGGGAGGAGGTACCGGGGAGCTGTTTTTT. It yields the protein CSASPRWAGGGTGELFF.

This clonotype was observed a few times. The chain links TRBV29-1 to TRBJ1-6; D unresolved. The ends were cut back, 4 bases at V and 4 bases at J, with 8 bases in the middle. This CDR3 is built from 13 residues. CDR1 is SQVTM and CDR2 is ANQGSEA in the germline V gene. Written as DNA, the CDR3 is TGCAGCGTTGGGTCCGGGTATAATTCACCCCTCCACTTT. It yields the protein CSVGSGYNSPLHF.

The table lists this clonotype with many counts. The gene calls are TRBV12-3 or TRBV12-4 and TRBJ2-7; D is unclear. V was trimmed by 5 bases and J by 3 bases, leaving 14 bases between them. The length of the CDR3 is 14 residues. The DNA of the CDR3 is TGTGCCAGCAGTGCCGACACCTCCCACTACGAGCAGTACTTC. This gives the protein CASSADTSHYEQYF.

V gene TRBV19 combines with J gene TRBJ2-3; TRBD1 is a possible D gene (5 bases). Germline V gene sequence: CDR1 LNHDA, CDR2 SQIVND (reference sequence). The CDR3 contains 15 residues. The ends were cut back, 5 bases at V and 0 bases at J, with 12 bases in the middle. The CDR3 sequence is CASSPLGASTDTQYF. The CDR3 DNA is TGTGCCAGTAGTCCGTTAGGGGCGAGCACAGATACGCAGTATTTT. The whole variable domain, remainder taken from reference TRBV19 and TRBJ2-3, is DGGITQSPKYLFRKEGQNVTLSCEQNLNHDAMYWYRQDPGQGLRLIYYSQIVNDFQKGDIAEGYSVSREKKESFPLTVTSAQKNPTAFYLCASSPLGASTDTQYFGPGTRLTVL.

Details on this clonotype: At one boundary the junction diverges from the germline segment, which might be a read error. This rearrangement joins TRBV20-1 to TRBJ2-1, with 14 nucleotides matching TRBD2. This CDR3 has 17 residues. Germline V CDR1 and CDR2: DFQATT, SNEGSKA (reference sequence). CDR3 in DNA: TGCTGTGCTAGAGAGACGGGACTAGCGGGAGTAAGGAATGAGCAGTTCTTC. This translates into CCARETGLAGVRNEQFF.

This clonotype was detected many times. This chain uses TRBV10-3 with TRBJ2-1; 10 nucleotides match TRBD2. From germline, CDR1 is ENHRY and CDR2 SYGVKD. The CDR3 extends over 13 amino acids. Trimming cost V 9 bases and J 5 bases; bases outside gene matches: 4. The CDR3 loop is CAIGTSVHNEQFF. CDR3 sequence (DNA): TGTGCCATAGGGACTAGCGTGCACAATGAGCAGTTCTTC.

This sequence joins TRBV5-6 and TRBJ2-1, with 10 bases that match TRBD2. The CDR3 consists of 18 residues. CDR1 is SGHDT, CDR2 YYEEEE, per germline. Germline trimming cut 7 bases from V and 0 bases from J; bases unmatched to any gene: 13. As DNA, the CDR3 is TGTGCCAGCGCCACCGGGGCTAGCGGGGGACACTCCTACAATGAGCAGTTCTTC. It specifies CASATGASGGHSYNEQFF.

The chain employs TRBV5-5 and TRBJ2-3, with a weak D call TRBD1 (5 bases). The CDR3 sequence is 14 residues long. Germline CDR1 reads SGHKS; CDR2 reads YYEKEE (reference sequence). Deletions cut 7 bases from V and 4 bases from J, with 16 bases between. CDR3 bases: TGTGCCAGCTGGTCTGAGCAGGGCGCAGATACGCAGTATTTT. As protein: CASWSEQGADTQYF. Complete variable domain (other parts from reference TRBV5-5 and TRBJ2-3): DAGVTQSPTHLIKTRGQQVTLRCSPISGHKSVSWYQQVLGQGPQFIFQYYEKEERGRGNFPDRFSARQFPNYSSELNVNALLLGDSALYLCASWSEQGADTQYFGPGTRLTVL.

In this sample, this clonotype turned up once. This could be a read error, since a much larger clone is one nucleotide away. The chain recombines TRBV27 with TRBJ2-7; 9 bases align to TRBD1. The CDR3 is made up of 13 amino acids. CDR1 and CDR2 (germline): MNHEY, SMNVEV (reference sequence). CDR3 nucleotides: TGTGCCAACAGTTTTAACAGGGGGCTTGAGCAGTACTTC. Its protein is CANSFNRGLEQYF.

This clonotype has ten or more counts. This chain uses TRBV5-1 with TRBJ2-7; 8 positions match TRBD1. This CDR3 is built from 16 residues. Germline V CDR1 and CDR2: SGHRS, YFSETQ. After removal of 0 bases from V and 0 bases from J, the junction contained 5 bases not matched to a gene. This CDR3 reads CASSLGDRIYSYEQYF. The CDR3 nucleotides read TGCGCCAGCAGCTTGGGGGACAGGATCTACTCCTACGAGCAGTACTTC.

This clonotype was seen ten or more times. The chain links TRBV20-1 to TRBJ2-1, with a tentative D call TRBD2 (7 bases). This CDR3 comprises 15 residues. V lost 6 bases and J lost 6, with 21 bases in between. Germline lookup yields CDR1 DFQATT and CDR2 SNEGSKA (reference sequence). CDR3 bases: TGCAGTGCAACCCGACCGCGCGGGGGCCGCAATGAGCAGTTCTTC. Translating it yields CSATRPRGGRNEQFF.

At least ten counts were recorded for this clonotype. The V and J genes are TRBV7-3 and TRBJ2-1; 7 positions match TRBD2. V dropped 4 bases and J dropped 5; count of bases not matched to a gene: 11. The CDR3 consists of 16 residues. CDR1 is SGHTA and CDR2 is FQGTGA in the germline V gene. For the CDR3, the DNA is TGTGCCAGCAGCTCTCGGGCCAGCGGGACCCACAATGAGCAGTTCTTC. It specifies CASSSRASGTHNEQFF.

Comments on this clonotype: A much larger clonotype is one base distant, so this may be a read error. The chain has TRBV20-1 and TRBJ1-1; possibly TRBD1 for D (5 bases). Deletions cut 6 bases from V and 6 bases from J, with 17 bases between. From germline, CDR1 is DFQATT and CDR2 SNEGSKA (reference sequence). The CDR3 runs to 13 residues. The CDR3 nucleotides read TGCAGTGCCTCTCGGGGCGCAGTGGCTGAAGCTTTCTTT. This codes for CSASRGAVAEAFF.

This clonotype came up many times. The chain links TRBV20-1 to TRBJ2-3; TRBD2 might be the D (6 bases). CDR3 length equals 15 residues. CDR1 and CDR2 (germline): DFQATT, SNEGSKA (reference sequence). V dropped 1 base and J dropped 8 bases, with 19 bases sitting between them. CDR3: CSARVGRTGLVTQYF. The CDR3 nucleotides read TGCAGTGCTAGAGTCGGGAGAACAGGTTTGGTTACGCAGTATTTT.